The rows below give T cell receptor beta chains drawn from one sample of a study of human T cells and chemical hapten exposure. MiXCR, applied by TCRdb to the RACE reads, yields one record per CDR3 protein. The sample contains about 30,000 distinct CDR3 sequences, over 4.5% of which appear only once. The material was whole blood, obtained in connection with sensitization to the hapten diphenylcyclopropenone (DPC). The receptors derive from a man aged 30 to 39 with alopecia areata. Some clones in this sample may be carry-over from other donors' samples. Both conserved end residues are part of each CDR3. A D gene is named only where the DNA matches it firmly. The listing skips clone size in some rows; elsewhere it reads once, few, many or a size class.

D: NA; V: TRBV4-1; J: TRBJ1-1; size: many; DNA: TGCGCCAGCAGCCAAGGTGGCACGGGGCTCAACACTGAAGCTTTCTTT; CDR3: CASSQGGTGLNTEAFF
D: TRBD1; V: TRBV7-9; J: TRBJ2-7; size: many; DNA: TGTGCCAGCACCGGGGACAGAGAGAGGGACGAGCAGTACTTC; CDR3: CASTGDRERDEQYF
D: NA; V: TRBV7-2; J: TRBJ2-1; size: many; DNA: TGTGCCAGCAGCTTAGCGAATTACCCATCTAACAATGAGCAGTTCTTC; CDR3: CASSLANYPSNNEQFF
D: NA; V: TRBV6-5; J: TRBJ1-6; size: many; DNA: TGTGCCAGCAGCTTCCGGGCCTCAGACCTCCACTTT; CDR3: CASSFRASDLHF
D: TRBD2; V: TRBV20-1; J: TRBJ2-7; size: many; DNA: TGCAGTGCTTTAGCCGGGACTAGTCTCCACGAGCAGTACTTC; CDR3: CSALAGTSLHEQYF
D: TRBD2; V: TRBV6-2/TRBV6-3; J: TRBJ2-7; size: many; DNA: TGTGCCAGCACCGGACTAGCGGGCGGCTCCTACGAGCAGTACTTC; CDR3: CASTGLAGGSYEQYF
D: NA; V: TRBV29-1; J: TRBJ2-2; size: many; DNA: TGCAGCGGGGGACAGAACACCGGGGAGCTGTTTTTT; CDR3: CSGGQNTGELFF
D: NA; V: TRBV3-1; J: TRBJ1-1; size: many; DNA: TGTGCCAGCAGCCAAGAACCGGGGGTTGGTGAAGCTTTCTTT; CDR3: CASSQEPGVGEAFF
D: NA; V: TRBV5-1; J: TRBJ1-1; size: many; DNA: TGCGCCAGCAGCATAGGGCCCGGAGGGACTGAAGCTTTCTTT; CDR3: CASSIGPGGTEAFF
D: TRBD1; V: TRBV6-6; J: TRBJ1-2; size: many; DNA: TGTGCCAGCAGTTACTCGCATACCGGGACAGGGGGAGGCTACACCTTC; CDR3: CASSYSHTGTGGGYTF
D: NA; V: TRBV11-3; J: TRBJ2-7; size: many; DNA: TGTGCCAGCAGCCCTCCCGGTGTAGGGTTCTACGAGCAGTACTTC; CDR3: CASSPPGVGFYEQYF
D: NA; V: TRBV5-5; J: TRBJ1-5; size: many; DNA: TGTGCCAGCAGCCCCATGGGGGATCAGCCCCAGCATTTT; CDR3: CASSPMGDQPQHF
D: NA; V: TRBV25-1; J: TRBJ2-2; size: many; DNA: TGTGCCAGCAGTACCCCGGGGGACACCGGGGAGCTGTTTTTT; CDR3: CASSTPGDTGELFF
D: NA; V: TRBV12-3/TRBV12-4; J: TRBJ2-7; size: many; DNA: TGTGCCAGCAGTTTTGCCCAGGAATACGAGCAGTACTTC; CDR3: CASSFAQEYEQYF
D: NA; V: TRBV6-1; J: TRBJ1-3; size: many; DNA: TGTGCCAGCAGTGGTATGGCCTCTGGAAACACCATATATTTT; CDR3: CASSGMASGNTIYF
D: NA; V: TRBV3-1; J: TRBJ2-3; size: many; DNA: TGTGCCAGCAGCCCCTTCCGGGGGGCTTCGGATACGCAGTATTTT; CDR3: CASSPFRGASDTQYF
D: TRBD1; V: TRBV27; J: TRBJ1-1; size: many; DNA: TGTGCCAGCAGTTTAGGGACAGCGCAGGTGAGCACTGAAGCTTTCTTT; CDR3: CASSLGTAQVSTEAFF
D: NA; V: TRBV7-8; J: TRBJ1-4; size: many; DNA: TGTGCCAGCAGCAGGCCCTCGGAAGGAGAAAAACTGTTTTTT; CDR3: CASSRPSEGEKLFF
D: TRBD1; V: TRBV29-1; J: TRBJ2-7; size: many; DNA: TGCAGCGTTGAACCAGGGGGAAGCTACGAGCAGTACTTC; CDR3: CSVEPGGSYEQYF
D: NA; V: TRBV3-1; J: TRBJ1-1; size: many; DNA: TGTGCCAGCAGCCCCGTACAGGGCGGCACTGAAGCTTTCTTT; CDR3: CASSPVQGGTEAFF
D: TRBD1; V: TRBV12-5; J: TRBJ1-5; size: many; DNA: TGTGCTAGTGGTTTAGGACAGGGCGGTCAGCCCCAGCATTTT; CDR3: CASGLGQGGQPQHF
D: NA; V: TRBV4-1; J: TRBJ1-6; size: many; DNA: TGCGCCAGCAGCCAAGATACCCAGGCCGGCGGGGATTCACCCCTCCACTTT; CDR3: CASSQDTQAGGDSPLHF
D: NA; V: TRBV19; J: TRBJ1-1; size: many; DNA: TGTGCCAGTACTCCCGACAACACTGAAGCTTTCTTT; CDR3: CASTPDNTEAFF
D: TRBD1; V: TRBV20-1; J: TRBJ1-6; size: many; DNA: TGCAGTGCTTCGAAACCGGGACAGGCGAATTCACCCCTCCACTTT; CDR3: CSASKPGQANSPLHF
D: NA; V: TRBV7-8; J: TRBJ2-3; size: many; DNA: TGTGCCAGCAGCCCACAGACAGGCATCTGGACAGATACGCAGTATTTT; CDR3: CASSPQTGIWTDTQYF
D: NA; V: TRBV4-1; J: TRBJ1-4; size: many; DNA: TGCGCCAGCAGCCAAGATTGGCAGGGAGGCGAAAAACTGTTTTTT; CDR3: CASSQDWQGGEKLFF
D: NA; V: TRBV29-1; J: TRBJ2-3; size: NA; DNA: TGCAGCGCGAGATCGGCAGATACGCAGTATTTT; CDR3: CSARSADTQYF
D: TRBD1; V: TRBV2; J: TRBJ1-1; size: many; DNA: TGTGCCAGCAGCCAGGGGGCCTTCACGAACACTGAAGCTTTCTTT; CDR3: CASSQGAFTNTEAFF
D: NA; V: TRBV20-1; J: TRBJ2-6; size: many; DNA: TGCAGTGCTAAGGTCCGGGACGGGAGCTCTGGGGCCAACGTCCTGACTTTC; CDR3: CSAKVRDGSSGANVLTF
D: NA; V: TRBV15; J: TRBJ2-7; size: many; DNA: TGTGCCACCAGCAGAGCGGACCCCTCCTACGAGCAGTACTTC; CDR3: CATSRADPSYEQYF
D: NA; V: TRBV12-3/TRBV12-4; J: TRBJ2-6; size: many; DNA: TGTGCCAGCAGCCCCGGGTCCGGGGCCAACGTCCTGACTTTC; CDR3: CASSPGSGANVLTF
D: NA; V: TRBV6-5; J: TRBJ2-3; size: many; DNA: TGTGCCAGCAGACTACCGGGCACAGATACGCAGTATTTT; CDR3: CASRLPGTDTQYF
D: NA; V: TRBV20-1; J: TRBJ2-3; size: many; DNA: TGCAGTGCTAGAGATTGGCGGGTACTTAGCACAGATACGCAGTATTTT; CDR3: CSARDWRVLSTDTQYF
D: TRBD1; V: TRBV5-6; J: TRBJ1-6; size: many; DNA: TGTGCCAGCAGCTTGGAGACAGGGGGCGAGAATTCACCCCTCCACTTT; CDR3: CASSLETGGENSPLHF